This record covers a single T cell receptor (beta chain). As yet, its antigen is unknown. This sample stems from a study of radiotherapy plus CTLA-4 blockade in lung cancer. Study-wide background: The study recorded objective responses in approximately 19% of patients and disease control in approximately 33%.

Repertoires were generated with immunoSEQ multiplex PCR, while TCRdb's copy carries only in-frame clones and drops some. Among some 62,000 clones listed, 60% to 80% were seen once. This CDR3 spans 14 amino acids. Losses at the gene ends were 5 bases for V and 8 bases for J; bases not matched to a gene: 5. Germline loops: CDR1 SGHVS, CDR2 FNYEAQ. Participants had chemo-refractory metastatic non-small-cell lung cancer and were treated with focal radiation plus ipilimumab CTLA-4 blockade. The study, taken as a whole, reports: Subsequent to radiotherapy plus ipilimumab, tumor-derived TCR clones underwent expansion in blood. Reports identified early blood T cell clone dynamics, with interferon-beta, as the best response predictor.

The rearrangement links TRBV7-6 to TRBJ1-6; 8 positions agree with TRBD1. The material was peripheral blood, obtained from a patient treated with radiotherapy plus ipilimumab. This sequence was found in a human donor with non-small cell lung cancer who had a complete response to radiotherapy plus ipilimumab. CDR3 loop: CASSPQGADSPLHF. CDR3 nucleotide sequence: TGTGCCAGCAGCCCTCAGGGGGCTGATTCACCCCTCCACTTT.